What follows are 17 T cell receptor beta chains derived from one specimen sequenced in a study of STAT3 mutations in large granular lymphocyte leukemia. No antigen has been assigned to these receptors. Repertoires were generated with immunoSEQ multiplex PCR, while TCRdb's copy carries only in-frame clones and drops some. The sample includes under 15,000 clones, roughly 80% of them seen just once. Whole-study results and caveats: At least one immunodominant TCR beta clonotype appeared in every T-cell large granular lymphocyte leukemia patient.

Input material: peripheral blood mononuclear cells. Receptor source: a man aged 55-75 years with T-cell large granular lymphocyte leukemia. Some clones in this sample may be carry-over from other donors' samples.

This chain links TRBV5-1 with TRBJ2-3; 10 positions agree with TRBD1. Unmatched junction bases numbered 5, after V lost 6 bases and J lost 4 bases. The CDR3 has 14 residues. The germline CDR1 and CDR2 sequences are SGHRS and YFSETQ. This CDR3 reads CASIPGTGADTQYF. CDR3 DNA: TGCGCCAGCATCCCCGGGACAGGGGCAGATACGCAGTATTTT.

The rearrangement joins TRBV19 to TRBJ2-5; 11 positions match TRBD2. The CDR3 length is 16 residues. V shed 5 bases and J 5 bases; nucleotides not matched to a gene: 10. The germline gives CDR1 LNHDA, CDR2 SQIVND (reference sequence). CDR3 in DNA: TGTGCCAGTAGTCCGGGACTAGCGGTCGCCCGGGAGACCCAGTACTTC. Translated: CASSPGLAVARETQYF.

J is TRBJ2-2 and V is TRBV19, with D unresolved. Germline V gene data show CDR1 as LNHDA and CDR2 as SQIVND (reference sequence). Trimming pared 6 bases from V and 6 bases from J, leaving 14 bases between. This CDR3 comprises 14 residues. CDR3 DNA sequence: TGTGCCAGTAGCAAGCGCCCTACATCCGGGGAGCTGTTTTTT. Translation: CASSKRPTSGELFF.

This chain connects TRBV10-3 to TRBJ1-4; D not certain. Between the trimmed V and J ends, which lost 2 bases and 0 bases, there was a span of 7 bases. Looked up from germline, CDR1 is ENHRY and CDR2 is SYGVKD. This CDR3 region has 15 residues. The CDR3 reads CAISERAATNEKLFF. CDR3 DNA: TGTGCCATCAGTGAGAGGGCCGCAACTAATGAAAAACTGTTTTTT.

This chain uses TRBV18 with TRBJ2-7; 7 bases line up with TRBD1. The V segment lost 2 bases and the J segment 5 bases; nucleotides outside the gene matches: 3. Germline assignment: CDR1 KGHSH and CDR2 LQKENI. This CDR3 comprises 13 residues. CDR3 sequence (DNA): TGTGCCAGCTCACCAAGGGGGCCGGACGAGCAGTACTTC. Translating gives CASSPRGPDEQYF.

This clone was recorded once. The V call is TRBV10-2, the J call TRBJ2-2; D unclear. Per germline, CDR1 WSHSY and CDR2 SAAADI. The CDR3 sequence is 15 residues long. Trimming removed 0 bases from V and 5 bases from J, with 10 bases in between. CDR3 coding DNA: TGCGCCAGCAGTGAGTCCCTAACATGGACCGGGGAGCTGTTTTTT. Protein product: CASSESLTWTGELFF.

V usage is TRBV6-5 and J usage is TRBJ2-5; 10 bases are a match to TRBD1. The CDR3 is made up of 14 amino acids. Germline CDR1 MNHEY, CDR2 SVGAGI. The ends lost 6 bases at V and 4 bases at J; junction bases unmatched: 5. CDR3 region: CASRTGGPGETQYF. As DNA, the CDR3 is TGTGCCAGCAGGACAGGGGGCCCGGGAGAGACCCAGTACTTC.

The chain carries TRBV5-4 and TRBJ2-2; 7 nucleotides agree with TRBD2. The germline V gene encodes CDR1 SGHNT and CDR2 YYREEE (reference sequence). With V trimmed by 4 bases and J by 0 bases, 9 bases remained unmatched. The length of the CDR3 is 17 residues. The CDR3 bases are TGTGCCAGCAGCCGAGAGTCTAGCGGATCGAACACCGGGGAGCTGTTTTTT. Translated: CASSRESSGSNTGELFF.

V is TRBV4-2 and J is TRBJ2-7; TRBD2 matches at 12 bases. This CDR3 contains 14 residues. Germline CDR1 is LGHNA and CDR2 is YNFKEQ. The junction had 5 bases not matched to a gene; V was cut back by 4 bases and J by 7 bases. This CDR3 reads CASSPGGLAGEQYF. CDR3 coding DNA: TGTGCCAGCAGCCCCGGAGGACTAGCGGGAGAGCAGTACTTC.

This clone was counted a single time. Here the CDR3 DNA reads TGTGCCAGCAGCTCCGGGACTAGCGAGCTAGCCAAAAACATTCAGTACTTC. Amino acids: CASSSGTSELAKNIQYF. The J gene is TRBJ2-4, the V gene TRBV5-6; 10 nucleotides match TRBD2. This CDR3 contains 17 residues. V was clipped by 3 bases and J by 0 bases; unmatched bases: 6. Germline-derived CDR1 and CDR2 are SGHDT and YYEEEE.

This clone showed up just once. The CDR3 reads CASSLGDTPYGYTF. The CDR3 coding sequence is TGCGCCAGCAGCTTGGGAGACACCCCTTATGGCTACACCTTC. This sequence joins TRBV5-1 and TRBJ1-2; no reliable D call. Trimming took 0 bases from V and 5 from J, leaving 11 bases between them. The length of the CDR3 is 14 residues. Germline lookup yields CDR1 SGHRS and CDR2 YFSETQ.

This clone was detected once. The chain combines TRBV4-1 with TRBJ1-1; D perhaps matches TRBD1 (6 bases). The CDR3 spans 15 residues. Germline V CDR1 and CDR2: MGHRA, YSYEKL. Trimming stripped 1 base from V and 4 bases from J, with 13 bases between. CDR3 bases: TGCGCCAGCAGCCAAGGGAATTGGGGGGCCACTGAAGCTTTCTTT. It encodes CASSQGNWGATEAFF.

This clone has a handful of counts. This sequence joins TRBV30 and TRBJ2-7, with 8 bases identical to TRBD1. V gave up 8 bases and J gave up 3 bases; unmatched junction bases: 6. CDR1 is GTSNPN, CDR2 SVGIG, per germline (reference sequence). The CDR3 sequence is 12 residues long. The CDR3 DNA follows: TGTGCCGCTAGACAGGGGAGCTACGAGCAGTACTTC. It is translated as CAARQGSYEQYF.

The V call is TRBV6-6, the J call TRBJ1-1, with 9 bases matching TRBD1. CDR1 and CDR2 from the germline V gene are MNHNY and SVGAGI (reference sequence). This CDR3 is 14 amino acids long. Losses at the gene ends were 5 bases for V and 4 bases for J; bases not matched to a gene: 5. The CDR3 region has the DNA TGTGCCAGCAGTGAGACAGGGGGAACCACTGAAGCTTTCTTT. This encodes CASSETGGTTEAFF.

The chain carries TRBV6-1 and TRBJ2-7; 9 bases map to TRBD2. CDR3 length equals 17 residues. After removal of 0 bases from V and 3 bases from J, the junction contained 9 bases not matched to a gene. Looked up from germline, CDR1 is MNHNS and CDR2 is SASEGT. The CDR3 region is CASSEAPTSGAFYEQYF. For the CDR3, the DNA is TGTGCCAGCAGTGAAGCGCCGACTAGCGGCGCCTTCTACGAGCAGTACTTC.

This chain links TRBV6-6 with TRBJ1-4; no reliable D call. From germline, CDR1 is MNHNY and CDR2 SVGAGI (reference sequence). CDR3 size: 16 residues. Between the trimmed V and J ends, which lost 2 bases and 2 bases, there was a span of 12 bases. The CDR3 nucleotides are TGTGCCAGCAGTTACCCCGAAAGTCGGACTAATGAAAAACTGTTTTTT. Amino acids: CASSYPESRTNEKLFF.

The V gene is TRBV5-1, the J gene TRBJ2-7; a possible D gene is TRBD2 (5 bases). Germline lookup yields CDR1 SGHRS and CDR2 YFSETQ. The length of the CDR3 is 15 residues. The germline V and J ends were trimmed by 4 bases and 3 bases, with 17 bases remaining between them. CDR3 sequence reads: CASSPLAGVYYEQYF. DNA of the CDR3: TGCGCCAGCAGCCCGCTAGCCGGGGTTTACTACGAGCAGTACTTC.